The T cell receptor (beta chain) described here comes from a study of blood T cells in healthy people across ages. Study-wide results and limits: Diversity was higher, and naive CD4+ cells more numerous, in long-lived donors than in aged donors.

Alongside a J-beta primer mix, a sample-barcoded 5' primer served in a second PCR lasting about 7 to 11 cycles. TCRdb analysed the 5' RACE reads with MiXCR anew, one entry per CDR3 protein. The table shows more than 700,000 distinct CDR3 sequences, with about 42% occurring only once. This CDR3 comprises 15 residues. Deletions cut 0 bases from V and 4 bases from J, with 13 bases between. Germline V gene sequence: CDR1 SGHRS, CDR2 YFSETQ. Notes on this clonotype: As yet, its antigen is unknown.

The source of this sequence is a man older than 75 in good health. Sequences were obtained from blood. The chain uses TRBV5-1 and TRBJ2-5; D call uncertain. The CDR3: CASSLEGLVTETQYF. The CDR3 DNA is TGCGCCAGCAGCTTGGAAGGGTTGGTGACAGAGACCCAGTACTTC.